A selection of T cell receptor beta chains follows, all from one sample in a study of cytomegalovirus exposure and HLA in healthy donors. The assay was immunoSEQ multiplex PCR, and TCRdb's table has in-frame clones only and misses some. This table has some 150,000 clones, roughly four fifths appearing once. Sequenced material: PBMCs. These receptors were obtained from a man aged 25-45 years in good health and CMV-seronegative. Both conserved end residues are part of each CDR3. A D gene is named only where the DNA matches it firmly. Not all rows give a size; the values are once, few, many and, for expanded clones, a class.

j_call clone_size d_call v_call cdr3_nt cdr3_aa
TRBJ2-2 NA NA TRBV7-9 TGTGCCAGCAGCAAAGGGAGGGGGGTGAACACCGGGGAGCTGTTTTTT CASSKGRGVNTGELFF
TRBJ1-4 few NA TRBV4-1 TGCGCCAGCAGCCAAGAGGGGAGGGCAACTAATGAAAAACTGTTTTTT CASSQEGRATNEKLFF
TRBJ2-1 NA NA TRBV10-1 TGCGCCAGCGCTAGCGTGGCCGATGAGCAGTTCTTC CASASVADEQFF
TRBJ1-6 few NA TRBV27 TGTGCCAGCAGGCCAGGGAATTCACCCCTCCACTTT CASRPGNSPLHF
TRBJ1-4 NA NA TRBV19 TGTGCCAGTTCGACCAGAGGGGGTGAAAAACTGTTTTTT CASSTRGGEKLFF
TRBJ2-7 NA TRBD1 TRBV27 TGTGCCAGCAGTACCACTCACAGGGGAATCGAGCAGTACTTC CASSTTHRGIEQYF
TRBJ2-7 NA TRBD2 TRBV5-1 TGCGCCAGCAGCTTACTTAGCGGGAGGGCCTCCTACGAGCAGTACTTC CASSLLSGRASYEQYF
TRBJ1-1 NA TRBD1 TRBV10-3 TGTGCCATCAGCACAGGGGTTAAGGGTACTGAAGCTTTCTTT CAISTGVKGTEAFF
TRBJ1-5 few NA TRBV7-2 TGTGCCAGCAGCTCGGGGGGGAGGAAGGTCGAGCCCCAGCATTTT CASSSGGRKVEPQHF
TRBJ2-4 once NA TRBV19 TGTGCCAGTAGTATAACCCAGGGGCAGGGCAGCCAAAACATTCAGTACTTC CASSITQGQGSQNIQYF
TRBJ2-1 NA TRBD1 TRBV6-6 TGTGCCAGCAGTCCCCCGGGACAGGGATCCTACAATGAGCAGTTCTTC CASSPPGQGSYNEQFF
TRBJ1-2 NA NA TRBV9 TGTGCCAGCAGCTGGGGGCATGGCTACACCTTC CASSWGHGYTF
TRBJ2-5 NA TRBD2 TRBV9 TGTGCCAGCAGCGTTGGCCTAGCGGGGGGAGAGACCCAGTACTTC CASSVGLAGGETQYF
TRBJ2-3 few TRBD2 TRBV7-2 TGTGCCAGCAGCTCCAGACGGGGGGGGGATACGCAGTATTTT CASSSRRGGDTQYF
TRBJ1-5 NA NA TRBV2 TGTGCCAGCAGTGGGTACATGGATCAGCCCCAGCATTTT CASSGYMDQPQHF
TRBJ1-3 few NA TRBV18 TGTGCCAGCTCACCACGGATGGGGGCCCTCTCTGGAAACACCATATATTTT CASSPRMGALSGNTIYF
TRBJ1-4 NA NA TRBV6-1 TGTGCCAGCATATACGGTAATGAAAAACTGTTTTTT CASIYGNEKLFF
TRBJ1-1 NA NA TRBV7-3 TGTGCCAGCAGCTTCGGGAAGAACACTGAAGCTTTCTTT CASSFGKNTEAFF
TRBJ2-7 NA NA TRBV7-6 TGTGCCAGCAGCCCTGGGCCCTCCTACGAGCAGTACTTC CASSPGPSYEQYF
TRBJ1-1 NA NA TRBV5-1 TGCGCCAGCAGCTTGGCGCTTGGGGGGGGCACTGAAGCTTTCTTT CASSLALGGGTEAFF
TRBJ1-3 NA TRBD1 TRBV10-3 TGTGCCATCACTGGGACAGGGGTCTACTCGGACACCATATATTTT CAITGTGVYSDTIYF
TRBJ2-7 NA NA TRBV11-2 TGTGCCAGCAGCCCTGGGCGGGGCTACGAGCAGTACTTC CASSPGRGYEQYF
TRBJ2-7 NA TRBD1 TRBV30 TGTGCCTGGAGTGGGACAGGGAGCAACGAGCAGTACTTC CAWSGTGSNEQYF
TRBJ2-5 few TRBD1 TRBV29-1 TGCAGCGTTCGCCGACAGGGCACCCAGTACTTC CSVRRQGTQYF
TRBJ1-5 NA TRBD1 TRBV15 TGTGCCACCAGCGACAGGGCAAGTACTCAGCCCCAGCATTTT CATSDRASTQPQHF
TRBJ2-5 NA TRBD2 TRBV5-6 TGTGCCAGCAGCTCCAGACTAGCGGGAGGACAAGAGACCCAGTACTTC CASSSRLAGGQETQYF
TRBJ1-1 NA TRBD1 TRBV5-4 TGTGCCAGCAGCCGCGGACAGGGGGCAATGACTGAAGCTTTCTTT CASSRGQGAMTEAFF
TRBJ1-1 NA NA TRBV30 TGTGCCTGGACTCCTACGTGGCGGCCCTTCACTGAAGCCTTCTTT CAWTPTWRPFTEAFF
TRBJ2-7 NA NA TRBV11-3 TGTGCCAGCAGCCCCCGGCAGGGGTACAACGAGCAGTACTTC CASSPRQGYNEQYF
TRBJ1-4 once NA TRBV6-1 TGTGCCAGCAGTTCTCGGGAGGGCCTTGATGAAAAACTGTTTTTT CASSSREGLDEKLFF
TRBJ2-7 NA TRBD2 TRBV7-2 TGTGCCAGCAGCTATACCGGGACTAGCGGAACCTACGAGCAGTACTTC CASSYTGTSGTYEQYF
TRBJ2-1 NA NA TRBV2 TGTGCCAGCAGATCAGGCCTCCCCTACAATGAGCAGTTCTTC CASRSGLPYNEQFF
TRBJ2-3 few TRBD2 TRBV30 TGTGCCTGGAGTTCCAGCGGGAGGGCCACAGATACGCAGTATTTT CAWSSSGRATDTQYF
TRBJ2-1 NA NA TRBV6-1 TGTGCCTTACAAACAGATTTCCCTTACAATGAGCAGTTCTTC CALQTDFPYNEQFF
TRBJ2-7 NA NA TRBV5-1 TGCGCCAGCAGCTTGGGCGGGCGGGACTACGAGCAGTACTTC CASSLGGRDYEQYF
TRBJ2-5 NA TRBD2 TRBV5-4 TGTGCCAGCAGCTTTAGTAGCGGGAGGGAGGAGACCCAGTACTTC CASSFSSGREETQYF
TRBJ1-1 NA NA TRBV4-2 TGTGCCAGCAGCCAAGAAGGACAGACGTTACCTGAAGCTTTCTTT CASSQEGQTLPEAFF